This T cell receptor beta chain is drawn from a study of T cells in Graves' hyperthyroidism and ophthalmopathy. For this clonotype: A much larger clonotype is one base distant, so this may be a read error.

Graves' hyperthyroidism was deemed stable given no ophthalmopathy progression within 18 months. Patients with uncontrolled infections, other autoimmune diseases, pregnancy or lactation were excluded. Amplification of TCR beta CDR3 regions used RNA as the template. In the first-round RT-PCR of the TCR CDR3, the HTBI primer set was used. TCRdb called the multiplex PCR reads again in MiXCR, with one record for every CDR3 protein. Here the sample spans more than 300,000 distinct CDR3 sequences, around 14% being singletons. V lost 4 bases to trimming and J lost 8 bases; unmatched junction nucleotides: 11. The CDR3 is 15 amino acids. Looked up from germline, CDR1 is SGHNT and CDR2 is YENEEA.

The V gene is TRBV11-3, the J gene TRBJ2-1; 7 nucleotides align to TRBD2. The sequence derives from a woman between 18 and 29 years old with Graves' hyperthyroidism. Sequenced material: blood. The CDR3 region is CASSSGGSRVDEQFF. DNA of the CDR3: TGTGCCAGCAGCTCAGGCGGGAGTAGGGTAGATGAGCAGTTCTTC.